The 6 T cell receptor beta chains below were found in one sample sequenced in a study of CD8 T cells in Susac syndrome. RNA totalling about 0.45 to 1 ug underwent reverse transcription with random hexamers. TCRdb re-called the immunoSEQ multiplex PCR reads with MiXCR, one entry per CDR3 protein. Here the sample spans roughly 120,000 distinct CDR3 sequences, around 94% being singletons. Input material: CD4+ T cells from PBMCs. The receptors derive from a human donor in good health.

With respect to this clonotype: Germline and junction disagree at one end, which may indicate a read error. The chain links TRBV5-1 to TRBJ1-1; 8 bases fit TRBD1. The CDR3 sequence is 15 residues long. Germline values: CDR1 SGHRS, CDR2 YFSETQ. As DNA, the CDR3 is TGTGCCAGCAGCCTATTAGGACAGGGGAACACTGAAGCTTTCTTT. Translation: CASSLLGQGNTEAFF.

The chain links TRBV7-2 to TRBJ2-7, with a tentative D call TRBD2 (5 bases). Trimming took 4 bases from V and 7 from J, leaving 11 bases between them. Germline assignment: CDR1 SGHTA and CDR2 FQGNSA. The CDR3 contains 12 residues. The CDR3 DNA reads TGTGCCAGCAGCTATCTCCGGGGAGAGCAGTACTTC. It yields the protein CASSYLRGEQYF.

The V and J genes are TRBV5-1 and TRBJ1-4; 9 bases line up with TRBD1. This CDR3 is 14 amino acids long. Looked up from germline, CDR1 is SGHRS and CDR2 is YFSETQ. The V segment lost 4 bases and the J segment 8 bases; nucleotides outside the gene matches: 6. The CDR3: CASSVGQGGEKLFF. CDR3 bases: TGCGCCAGCAGCGTGGGACAGGGTGGAGAAAAACTGTTTTTT.

V usage is TRBV24-1 and J usage is TRBJ2-3, with D uncertain. Trimming left V 4 bases short and J 2 bases short, with 9 bases between. The CDR3 contains 14 residues. Germline loops: CDR1 KGHDR, CDR2 SFDVKD. In DNA form, the CDR3 reads TGTGCCACCAGTGACCCTGGCCACACAGATACGCAGTATTTT. Protein product: CATSDPGHTDTQYF.

CDR3 region: CSARDRTEGAGELFF. CDR3 nucleotide sequence: TGCAGTGCTAGAGATCGGACGGAAGGGGCCGGGGAGCTGTTTTTT. The V call is TRBV20-1, the J call TRBJ2-2; weak D call: TRBD1 (5 bases). Germline V CDR1 and CDR2: DFQATT, SNEGSKA (reference sequence). V lost 0 bases and J lost 6, with 14 bases in between. The CDR3 loop spans 15 amino acids.

V and J are TRBV4-2 and TRBJ2-7; 7 bases map to TRBD2. CDR1 is LGHNA, CDR2 YNFKEQ, per germline. The CDR3 length is 15 residues. The V and J ends lost 0 bases and 3 bases, in that order; junction bases with no gene match: 5. The CDR3 sequence is CASSQDRLANYEQYF. The CDR3, as DNA: TGTGCCAGCAGCCAAGATCGACTAGCTAACTACGAGCAGTACTTC.